This T cell receptor beta chain derives from a study of radiation and T cells in renal cell carcinoma. Per the germline V gene, CDR1 is LGHNT and CDR2 is FRNRAP. This CDR3 comprises 14 residues. V lost 3 bases to trimming and J lost 9 bases; unmatched junction nucleotides: 11. Time point indicated: blood 2 weeks post-SBRT. Treatment reported: 15 Gy SBRT to primary tumor, nephrectomy 4 weeks later. Clear cell pathology was present in this patient's renal cell carcinoma. Only in-frame clones appear in the TCRdb table, and some are missing; sequencing was by immunoSEQ multiplex PCR. The sample contains roughly 140,000 clones, over 80% of which appear only once.

The rearrangement uses TRBV12-5 and TRBJ2-7, with 7 nucleotides matching TRBD1. This receptor was taken from a woman between 50 and 59 years old with renal cell carcinoma. Sequenced material: blood, taken from a patient whose treatment included radiotherapy and nephrectomy. CDR3 bases: TGTGCTAGTGGTTTCACCAACAGGGGCGGAGGGCAGTACTTC. Translation: CASGFTNRGGGQYF.